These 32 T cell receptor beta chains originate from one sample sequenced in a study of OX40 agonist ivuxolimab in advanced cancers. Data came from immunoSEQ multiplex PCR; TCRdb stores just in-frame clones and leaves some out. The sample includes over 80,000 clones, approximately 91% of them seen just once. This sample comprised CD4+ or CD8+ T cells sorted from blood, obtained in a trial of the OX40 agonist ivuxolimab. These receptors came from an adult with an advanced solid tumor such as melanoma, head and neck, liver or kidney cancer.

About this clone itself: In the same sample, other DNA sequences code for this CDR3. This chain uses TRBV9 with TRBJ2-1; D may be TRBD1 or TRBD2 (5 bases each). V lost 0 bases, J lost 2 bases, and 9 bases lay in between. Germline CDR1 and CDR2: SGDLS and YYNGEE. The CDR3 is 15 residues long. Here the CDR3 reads CASSVEGSTYNEQFF. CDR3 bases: TGTGCCAGCAGCGTAGAGGGGAGTACCTACAATGAGCAGTTCTTC. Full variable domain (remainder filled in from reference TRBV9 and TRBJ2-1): DSGVTQTPKHLITATGQRVTLRCSPRSGDLSVYWYQQSLDQGLQFLIQYYNGEERAKGNILERFSAQQFPDLHSELNLSSLELGDSALYFCASSVEGSTYNEQFFGPGTRLTVL.

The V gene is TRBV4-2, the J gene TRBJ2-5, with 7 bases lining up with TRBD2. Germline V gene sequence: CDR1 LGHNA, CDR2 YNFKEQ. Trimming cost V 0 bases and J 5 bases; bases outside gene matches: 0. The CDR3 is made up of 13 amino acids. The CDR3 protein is CASSQEGGETQYF. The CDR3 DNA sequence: TGTGCCAGCAGCCAAGAGGGGGGGGAGACCCAGTACTTC.

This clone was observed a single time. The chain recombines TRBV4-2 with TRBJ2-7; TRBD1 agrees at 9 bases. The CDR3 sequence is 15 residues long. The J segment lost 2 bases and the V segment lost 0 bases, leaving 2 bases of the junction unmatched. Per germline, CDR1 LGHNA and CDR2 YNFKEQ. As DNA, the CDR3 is TGTGCCAGCAGCCAAGAAGGGACAGGGCCCTACGAGCAGTACTTC. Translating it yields CASSQEGTGPYEQYF.

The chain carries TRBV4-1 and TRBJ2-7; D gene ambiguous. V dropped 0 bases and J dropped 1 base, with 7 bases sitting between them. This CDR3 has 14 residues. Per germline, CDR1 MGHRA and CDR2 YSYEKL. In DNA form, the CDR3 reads TGCGCCAGCAGCCAAGATGCGGCTTCCTACGAGCAGTACTTC. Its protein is CASSQDAASYEQYF.

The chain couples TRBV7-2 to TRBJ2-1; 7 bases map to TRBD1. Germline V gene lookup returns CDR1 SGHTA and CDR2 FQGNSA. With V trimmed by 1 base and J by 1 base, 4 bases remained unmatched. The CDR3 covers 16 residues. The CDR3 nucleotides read TGTGCCAGCAGCTTAGGTCAGGGGGTGTCCTACAATGAGCAGTTCTTC. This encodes CASSLGQGVSYNEQFF.

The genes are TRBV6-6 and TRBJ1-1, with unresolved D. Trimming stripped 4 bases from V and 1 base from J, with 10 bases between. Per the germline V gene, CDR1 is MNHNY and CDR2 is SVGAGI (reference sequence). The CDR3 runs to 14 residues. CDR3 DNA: TGTGCCAGCAGTTTGTTCGGCTCGAACACTGAAGCTTTCTTT. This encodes CASSLFGSNTEAFF.

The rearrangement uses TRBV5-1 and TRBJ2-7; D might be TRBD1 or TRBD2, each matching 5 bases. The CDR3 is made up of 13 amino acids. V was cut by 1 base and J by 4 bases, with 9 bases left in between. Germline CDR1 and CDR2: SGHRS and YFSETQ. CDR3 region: CASSLIEGYEQYF. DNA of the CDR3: TGCGCCAGCAGCTTGATCGAGGGGTACGAGCAGTACTTC.

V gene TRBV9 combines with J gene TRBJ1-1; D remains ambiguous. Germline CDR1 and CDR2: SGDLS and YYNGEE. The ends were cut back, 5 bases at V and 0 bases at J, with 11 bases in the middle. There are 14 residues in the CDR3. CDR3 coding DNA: TGTGCCAGCAGTAACGAACCGGTGAACACTGAAGCTTTCTTT. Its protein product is CASSNEPVNTEAFF.

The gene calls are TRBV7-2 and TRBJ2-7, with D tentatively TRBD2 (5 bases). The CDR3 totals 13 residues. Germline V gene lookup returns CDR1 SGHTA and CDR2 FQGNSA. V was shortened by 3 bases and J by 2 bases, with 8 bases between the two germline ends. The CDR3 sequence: CASSFERAYEQYF. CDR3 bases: TGTGCCAGCAGCTTCGAGAGGGCCTACGAGCAGTACTTC.

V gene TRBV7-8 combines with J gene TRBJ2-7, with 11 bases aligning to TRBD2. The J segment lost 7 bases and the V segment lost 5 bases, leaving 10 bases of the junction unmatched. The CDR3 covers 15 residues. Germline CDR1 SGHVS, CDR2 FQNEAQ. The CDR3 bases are TGTGCCAGCAGCCCGAGACTAGCGGGATTAATGGAGCAGTACTTC. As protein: CASSPRLAGLMEQYF. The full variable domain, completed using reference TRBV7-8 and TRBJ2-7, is GAGVSQSPRYKVAKRGQDVALRCDPISGHVSLFWYQQALGQGPEFLTYFQNEAQLDKSGLPSDRFFAERPEGSVSTLKIQRTQQEDSAVYLCASSPRLAGLMEQYFGPGTRLTVT.

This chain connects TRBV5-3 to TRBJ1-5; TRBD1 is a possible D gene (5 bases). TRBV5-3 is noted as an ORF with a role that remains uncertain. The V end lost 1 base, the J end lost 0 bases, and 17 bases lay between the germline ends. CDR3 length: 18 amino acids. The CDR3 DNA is TGTGCCAGAAGCTTGAATTTGTGGGGGGAAAATAGCAATCAGCCCCAGCATTTT. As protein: CARSLNLWGENSNQPQHF.

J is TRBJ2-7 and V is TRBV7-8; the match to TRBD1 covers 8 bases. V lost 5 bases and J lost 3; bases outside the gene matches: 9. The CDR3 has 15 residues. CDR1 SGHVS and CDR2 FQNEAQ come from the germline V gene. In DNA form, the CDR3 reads TGTGCCAGCAGCGAGAGGACAGGGAGTTTCTACGAGCAGTACTTC. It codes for CASSERTGSFYEQYF.

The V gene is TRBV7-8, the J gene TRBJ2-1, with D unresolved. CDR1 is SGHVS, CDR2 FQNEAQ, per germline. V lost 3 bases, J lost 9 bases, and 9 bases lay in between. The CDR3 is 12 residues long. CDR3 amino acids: CASSFRQVEQFF. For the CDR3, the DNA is TGTGCCAGCAGCTTTAGGCAGGTTGAGCAGTTCTTC.

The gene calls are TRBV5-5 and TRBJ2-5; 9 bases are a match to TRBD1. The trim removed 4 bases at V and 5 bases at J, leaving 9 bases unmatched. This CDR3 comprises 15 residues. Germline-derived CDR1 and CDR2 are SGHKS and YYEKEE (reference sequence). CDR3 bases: TGTGCCAGCAGCCCCAAAACAGGGGGCCCGGAGACCCAGTACTTC. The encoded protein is CASSPKTGGPETQYF.

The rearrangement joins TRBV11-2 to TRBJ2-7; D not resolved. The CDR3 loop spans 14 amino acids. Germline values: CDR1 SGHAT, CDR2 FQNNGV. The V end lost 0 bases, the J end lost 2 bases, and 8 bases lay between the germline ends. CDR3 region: CASSLDTATYEQYF. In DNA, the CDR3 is TGTGCCAGCAGCTTAGATACAGCAACCTACGAGCAGTACTTC.

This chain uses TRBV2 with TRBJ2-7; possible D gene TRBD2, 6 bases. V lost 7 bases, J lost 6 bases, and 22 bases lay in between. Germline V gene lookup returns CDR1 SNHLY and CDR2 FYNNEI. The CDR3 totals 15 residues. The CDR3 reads CASKGNSGAVSEQYF. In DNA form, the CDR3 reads TGTGCCAGCAAGGGGAATAGCGGTGCTGTGAGCGAGCAGTACTTC.

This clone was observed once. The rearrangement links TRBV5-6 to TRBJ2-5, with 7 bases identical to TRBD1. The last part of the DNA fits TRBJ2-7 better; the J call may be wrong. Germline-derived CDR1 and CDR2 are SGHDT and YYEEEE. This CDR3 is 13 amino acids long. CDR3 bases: TGTGCCAGCAGCTCTCCGACAGGGAGCGAGCAGTACTTC. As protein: CASSSPTGSEQYF.

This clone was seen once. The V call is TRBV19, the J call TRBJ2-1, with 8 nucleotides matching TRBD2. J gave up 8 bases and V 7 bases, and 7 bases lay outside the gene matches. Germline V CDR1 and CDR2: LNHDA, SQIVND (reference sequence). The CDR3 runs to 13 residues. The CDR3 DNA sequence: TGTGCCAGTAAAAGCGGGAGTAGGGATGAGCAGTTCTTC. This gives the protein CASKSGSRDEQFF.

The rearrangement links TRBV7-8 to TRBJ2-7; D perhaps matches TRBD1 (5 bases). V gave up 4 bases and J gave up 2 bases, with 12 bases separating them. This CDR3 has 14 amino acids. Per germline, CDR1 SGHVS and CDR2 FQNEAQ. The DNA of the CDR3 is TGTGCCAGCAGCTCACAGGTAAAGGCCTACGAGCAGTACTTC. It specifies CASSSQVKAYEQYF.

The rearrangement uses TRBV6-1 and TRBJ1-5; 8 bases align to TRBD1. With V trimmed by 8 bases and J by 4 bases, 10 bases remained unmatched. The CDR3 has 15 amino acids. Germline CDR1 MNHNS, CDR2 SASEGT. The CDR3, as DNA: TGTGCCAGCGATTTGGACAGGGATAGGAATCAGCCCCAGCATTTT. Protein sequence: CASDLDRDRNQPQHF.

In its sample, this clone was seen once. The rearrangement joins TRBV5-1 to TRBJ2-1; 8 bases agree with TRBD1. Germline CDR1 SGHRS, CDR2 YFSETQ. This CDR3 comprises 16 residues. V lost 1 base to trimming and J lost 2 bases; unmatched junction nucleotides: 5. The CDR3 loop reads CASSLRSTGAYNEQFF. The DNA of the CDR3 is TGCGCCAGCAGCTTGCGGTCGACAGGGGCCTACAATGAGCAGTTCTTC.

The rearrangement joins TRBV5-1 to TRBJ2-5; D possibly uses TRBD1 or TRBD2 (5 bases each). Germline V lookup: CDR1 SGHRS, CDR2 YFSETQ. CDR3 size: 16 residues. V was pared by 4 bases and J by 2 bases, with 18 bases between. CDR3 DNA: TGCGCCAGCAGCATTTCCGGGACGGCGAGTCAAGAGACCCAGTACTTC. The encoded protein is CASSISGTASQETQYF.

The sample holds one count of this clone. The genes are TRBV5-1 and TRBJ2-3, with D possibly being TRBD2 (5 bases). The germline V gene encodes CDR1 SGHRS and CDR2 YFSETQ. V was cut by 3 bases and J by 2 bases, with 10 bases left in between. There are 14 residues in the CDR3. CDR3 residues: CASSSGLTTDTQYF. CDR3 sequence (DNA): TGCGCCAGCAGCTCCGGACTGACCACAGATACGCAGTATTTT.

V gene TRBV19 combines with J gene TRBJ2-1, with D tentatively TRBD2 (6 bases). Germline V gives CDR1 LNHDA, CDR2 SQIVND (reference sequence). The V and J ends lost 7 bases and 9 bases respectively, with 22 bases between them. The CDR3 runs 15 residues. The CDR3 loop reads CASMQVSGGVGEQFF. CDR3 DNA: TGTGCCAGTATGCAGGTGTCCGGCGGGGTTGGTGAGCAGTTCTTC.

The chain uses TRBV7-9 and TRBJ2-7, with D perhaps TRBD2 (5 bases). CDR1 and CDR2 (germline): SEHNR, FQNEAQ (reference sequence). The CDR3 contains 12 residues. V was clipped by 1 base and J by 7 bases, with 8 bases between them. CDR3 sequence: CASSLGTGEQYF. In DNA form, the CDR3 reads TGTGCCAGCAGCTTAGGGACGGGGGAGCAGTACTTC.

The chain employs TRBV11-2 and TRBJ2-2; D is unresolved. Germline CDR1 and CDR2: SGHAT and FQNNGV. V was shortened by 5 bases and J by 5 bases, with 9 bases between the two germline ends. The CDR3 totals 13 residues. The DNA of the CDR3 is TGTGCCAGCAGCCTCTCCCTTACCGGGGAGCTGTTTTTT. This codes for CASSLSLTGELFF.

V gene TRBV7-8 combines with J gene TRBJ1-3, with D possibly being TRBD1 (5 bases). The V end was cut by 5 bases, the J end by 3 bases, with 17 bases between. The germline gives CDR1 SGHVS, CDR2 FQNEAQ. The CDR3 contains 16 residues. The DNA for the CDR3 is TGTGCCAGCAGCCCAAGGAGCAGGGTGGGTGGAAACACCATATATTTT. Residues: CASSPRSRVGGNTIYF. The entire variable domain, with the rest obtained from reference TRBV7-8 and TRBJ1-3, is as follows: GAGVSQSPRYKVAKRGQDVALRCDPISGHVSLFWYQQALGQGPEFLTYFQNEAQLDKSGLPSDRFFAERPEGSVSTLKIQRTQQEDSAVYLCASSPRSRVGGNTIYFGEGSWLTVV.

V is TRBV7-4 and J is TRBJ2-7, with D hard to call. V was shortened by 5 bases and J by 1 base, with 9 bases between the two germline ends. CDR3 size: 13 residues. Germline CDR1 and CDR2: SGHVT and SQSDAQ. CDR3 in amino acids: CASSPHISYEQYF. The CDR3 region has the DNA TGTGCCAGCAGCCCACATATTTCCTACGAGCAGTACTTC.

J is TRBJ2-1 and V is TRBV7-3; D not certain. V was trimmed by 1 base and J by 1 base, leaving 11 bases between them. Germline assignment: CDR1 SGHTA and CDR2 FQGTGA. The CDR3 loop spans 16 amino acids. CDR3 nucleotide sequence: TGTGCCAGCAGCTTAATTCCCAGTGGGTCCTACAATGAGCAGTTCTTC. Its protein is CASSLIPSGSYNEQFF.

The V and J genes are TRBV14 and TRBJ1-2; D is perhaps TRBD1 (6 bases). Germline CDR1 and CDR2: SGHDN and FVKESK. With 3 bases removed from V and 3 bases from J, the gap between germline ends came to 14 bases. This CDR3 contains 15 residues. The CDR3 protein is CASSHLGQEDYGYTF. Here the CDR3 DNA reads TGTGCCAGCAGCCATCTGGGACAAGAGGACTATGGCTACACCTTC. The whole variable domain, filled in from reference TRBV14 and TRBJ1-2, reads EAGVTQFPSHSVIEKGQTVTLRCDPISGHDNLYWYRRVMGKEIKFLLHFVKESKQDESGMPNNRFLAERTGGTYSTLKVQPAELEDSGVYFCASSHLGQEDYGYTFGSGTRLTVV.

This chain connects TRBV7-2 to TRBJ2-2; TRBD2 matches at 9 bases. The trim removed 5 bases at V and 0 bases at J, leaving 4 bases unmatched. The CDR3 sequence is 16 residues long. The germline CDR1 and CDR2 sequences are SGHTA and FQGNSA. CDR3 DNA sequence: TGTGCCAGCAGCCCTCGACTAGCGGCGAACACCGGGGAGCTGTTTTTT. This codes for CASSPRLAANTGELFF.

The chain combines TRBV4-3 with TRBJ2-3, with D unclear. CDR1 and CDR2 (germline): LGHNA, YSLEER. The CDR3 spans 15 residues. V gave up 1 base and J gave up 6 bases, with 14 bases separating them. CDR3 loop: CASSQAATAFDTQYF. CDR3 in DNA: TGCGCCAGCAGCCAAGCCGCGACCGCGTTCGATACGCAGTATTTT.